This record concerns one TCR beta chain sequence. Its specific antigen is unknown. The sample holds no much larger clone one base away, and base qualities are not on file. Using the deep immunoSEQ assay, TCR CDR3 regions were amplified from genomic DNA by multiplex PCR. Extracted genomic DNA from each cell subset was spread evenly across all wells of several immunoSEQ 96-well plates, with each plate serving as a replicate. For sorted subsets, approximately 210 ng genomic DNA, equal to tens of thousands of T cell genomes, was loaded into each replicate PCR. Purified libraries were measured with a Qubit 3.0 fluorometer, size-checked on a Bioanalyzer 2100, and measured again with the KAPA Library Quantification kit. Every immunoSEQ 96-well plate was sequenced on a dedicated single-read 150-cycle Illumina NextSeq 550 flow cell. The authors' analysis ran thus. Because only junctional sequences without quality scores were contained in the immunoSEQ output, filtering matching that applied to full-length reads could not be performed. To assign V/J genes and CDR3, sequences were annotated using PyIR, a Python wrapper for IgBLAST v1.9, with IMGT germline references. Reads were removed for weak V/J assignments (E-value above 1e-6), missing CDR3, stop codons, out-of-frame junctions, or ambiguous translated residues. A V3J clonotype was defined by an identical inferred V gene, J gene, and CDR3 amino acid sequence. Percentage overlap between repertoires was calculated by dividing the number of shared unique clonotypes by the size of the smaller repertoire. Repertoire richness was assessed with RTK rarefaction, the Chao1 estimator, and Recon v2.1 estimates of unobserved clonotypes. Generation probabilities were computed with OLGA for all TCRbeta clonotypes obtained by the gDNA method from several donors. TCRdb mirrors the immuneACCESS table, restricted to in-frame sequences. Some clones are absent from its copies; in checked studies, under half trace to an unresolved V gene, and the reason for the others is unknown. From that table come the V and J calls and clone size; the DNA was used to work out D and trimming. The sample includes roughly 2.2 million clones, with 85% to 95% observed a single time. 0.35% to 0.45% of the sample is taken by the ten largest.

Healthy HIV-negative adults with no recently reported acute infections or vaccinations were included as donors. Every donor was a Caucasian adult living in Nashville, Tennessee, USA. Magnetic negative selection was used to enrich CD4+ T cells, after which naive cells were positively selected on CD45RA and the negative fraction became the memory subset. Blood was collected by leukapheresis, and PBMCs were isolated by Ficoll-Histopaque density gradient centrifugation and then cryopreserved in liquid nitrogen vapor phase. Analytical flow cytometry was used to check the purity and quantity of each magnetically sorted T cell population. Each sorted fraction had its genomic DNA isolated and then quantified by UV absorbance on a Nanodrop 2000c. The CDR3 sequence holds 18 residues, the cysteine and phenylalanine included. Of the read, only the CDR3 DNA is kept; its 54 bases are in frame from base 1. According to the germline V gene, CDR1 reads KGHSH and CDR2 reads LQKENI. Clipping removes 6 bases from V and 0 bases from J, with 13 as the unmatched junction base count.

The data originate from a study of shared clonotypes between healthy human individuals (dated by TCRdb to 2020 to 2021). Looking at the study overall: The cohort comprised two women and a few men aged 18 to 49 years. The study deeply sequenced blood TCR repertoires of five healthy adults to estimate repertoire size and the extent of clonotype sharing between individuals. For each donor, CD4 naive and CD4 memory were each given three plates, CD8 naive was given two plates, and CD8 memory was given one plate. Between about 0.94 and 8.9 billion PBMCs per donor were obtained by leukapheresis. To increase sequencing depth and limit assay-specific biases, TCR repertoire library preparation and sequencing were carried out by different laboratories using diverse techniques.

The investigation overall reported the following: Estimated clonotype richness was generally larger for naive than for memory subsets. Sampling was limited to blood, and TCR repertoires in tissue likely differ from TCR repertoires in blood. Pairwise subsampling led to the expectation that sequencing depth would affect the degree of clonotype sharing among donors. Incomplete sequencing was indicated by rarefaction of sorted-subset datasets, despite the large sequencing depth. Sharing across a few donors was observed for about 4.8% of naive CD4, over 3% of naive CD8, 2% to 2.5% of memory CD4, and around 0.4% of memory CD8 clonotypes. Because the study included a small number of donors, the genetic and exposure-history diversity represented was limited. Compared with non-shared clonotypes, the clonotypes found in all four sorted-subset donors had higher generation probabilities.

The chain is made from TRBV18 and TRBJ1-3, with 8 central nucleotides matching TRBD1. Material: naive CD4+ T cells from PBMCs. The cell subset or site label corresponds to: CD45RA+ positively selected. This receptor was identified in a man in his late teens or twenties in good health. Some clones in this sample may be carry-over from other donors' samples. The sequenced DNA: TGTGCCAGCTCGCGACCCGGGACAGGCACGATCTCTGGAAACACCATATATTTT. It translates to CASSRPGTGTISGNTIYF.